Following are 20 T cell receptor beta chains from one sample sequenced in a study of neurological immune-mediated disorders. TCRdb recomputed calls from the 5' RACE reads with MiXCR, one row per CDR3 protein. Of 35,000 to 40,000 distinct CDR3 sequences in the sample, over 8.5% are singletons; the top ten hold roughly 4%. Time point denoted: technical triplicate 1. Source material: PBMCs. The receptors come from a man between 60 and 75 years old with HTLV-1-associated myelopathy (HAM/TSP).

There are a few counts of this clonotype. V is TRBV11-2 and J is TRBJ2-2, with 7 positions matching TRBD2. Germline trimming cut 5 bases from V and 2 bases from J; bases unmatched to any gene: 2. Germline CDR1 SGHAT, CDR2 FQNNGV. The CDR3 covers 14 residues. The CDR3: CASSVTSNTGELFF. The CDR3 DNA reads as TGTGCCAGCAGCGTGACTAGCAACACCGGGGAGCTGTTTTTT.

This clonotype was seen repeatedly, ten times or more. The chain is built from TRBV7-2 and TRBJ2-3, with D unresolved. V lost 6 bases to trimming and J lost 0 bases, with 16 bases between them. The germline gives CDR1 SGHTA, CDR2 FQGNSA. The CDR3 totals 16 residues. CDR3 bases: TGTGCCAGCAGTAATCGGCTTACCTCTAGCACAGATACGCAGTATTTT. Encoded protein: CASSNRLTSSTDTQYF.

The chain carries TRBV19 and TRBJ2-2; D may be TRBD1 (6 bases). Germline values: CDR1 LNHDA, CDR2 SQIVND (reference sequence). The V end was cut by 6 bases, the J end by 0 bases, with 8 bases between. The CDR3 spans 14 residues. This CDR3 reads CASSRTANTGELFF. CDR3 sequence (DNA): TGTGCCAGTAGCAGGACAGCGAACACCGGGGAGCTGTTTTTT.

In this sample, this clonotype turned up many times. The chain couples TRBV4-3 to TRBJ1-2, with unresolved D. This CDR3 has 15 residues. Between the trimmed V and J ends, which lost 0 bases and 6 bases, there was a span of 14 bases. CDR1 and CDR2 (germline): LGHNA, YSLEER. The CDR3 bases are TGCGCCAGCAGCCAAGATACATGGGCCTTGAATGGCTACACCTTC. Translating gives CASSQDTWALNGYTF.

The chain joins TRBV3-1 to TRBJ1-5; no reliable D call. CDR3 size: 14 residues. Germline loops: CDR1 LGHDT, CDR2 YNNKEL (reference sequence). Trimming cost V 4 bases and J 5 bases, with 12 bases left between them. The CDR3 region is CASSPTGMYQPQHF. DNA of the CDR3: TGTGCCAGCAGCCCCACGGGGATGTATCAGCCCCAGCATTTT. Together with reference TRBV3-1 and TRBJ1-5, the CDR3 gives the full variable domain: DTAVSQTPKYLVTQMGNDKSIKCEQNLGHDTMYWYKQDSKKFLKIMFSYNNKELIINETVPNRFSPKSPDKAHLNLHINSLELGDSAVYFCASSPTGMYQPQHFGDGTRLSIL.

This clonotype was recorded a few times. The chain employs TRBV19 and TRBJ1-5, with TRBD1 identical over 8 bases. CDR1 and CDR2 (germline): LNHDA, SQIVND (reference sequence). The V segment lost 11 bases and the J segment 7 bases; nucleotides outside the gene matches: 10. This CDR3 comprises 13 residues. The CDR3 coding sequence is TGTGCCTCGGGGGGAACAGGGGGACAGCCCCAGCATTTT. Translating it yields CASGGTGGQPQHF.

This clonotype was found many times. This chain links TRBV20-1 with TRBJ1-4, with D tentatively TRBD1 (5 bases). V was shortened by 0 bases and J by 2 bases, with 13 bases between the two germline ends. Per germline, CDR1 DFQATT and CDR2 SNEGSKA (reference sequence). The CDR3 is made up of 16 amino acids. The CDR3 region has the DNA TGCAGTGCTAGAGATGTTAGGGGTAGCACTAATGAAAAACTGTTTTTT. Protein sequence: CSARDVRGSTNEKLFF.

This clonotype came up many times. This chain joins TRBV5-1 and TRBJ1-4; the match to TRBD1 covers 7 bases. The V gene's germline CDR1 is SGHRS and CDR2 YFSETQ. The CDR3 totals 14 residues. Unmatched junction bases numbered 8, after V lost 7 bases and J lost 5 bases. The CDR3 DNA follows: TGCGCCAGCGGCACGGGACAGCCAAATGAAAAACTGTTTTTT. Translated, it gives CASGTGQPNEKLFF.

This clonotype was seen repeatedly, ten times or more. In DNA form, the CDR3 reads TGTGCCAGCAGCCAAGACGTAAACAGGGGCACTAGCTCCTACGAGCAGTACTTC. Amino acids: CASSQDVNRGTSSYEQYF. The chain carries TRBV4-2 and TRBJ2-7; 7 bases line up with TRBD1. In germline, CDR1 is LGHNA, CDR2 YNFKEQ. The V gene end was trimmed by 0 bases and the J gene end by 0 bases; junction bases not matched to a gene: 11. This CDR3 region has 18 residues.

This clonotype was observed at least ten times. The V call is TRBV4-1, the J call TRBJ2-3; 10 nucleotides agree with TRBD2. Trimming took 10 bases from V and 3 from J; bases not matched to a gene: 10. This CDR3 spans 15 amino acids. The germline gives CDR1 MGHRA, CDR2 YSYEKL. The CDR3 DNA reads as TGCGCCACCTCGTCTAGCGGGAGATGGACAGATACGCAGTATTTT. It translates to CATSSSGRWTDTQYF.

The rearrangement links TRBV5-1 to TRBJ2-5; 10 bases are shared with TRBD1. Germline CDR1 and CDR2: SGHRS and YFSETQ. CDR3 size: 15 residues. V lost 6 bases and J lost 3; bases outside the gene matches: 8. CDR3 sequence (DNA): TGCGCCAGCACCTCGTCCGGGACAGGGGAAGAGACCCAGTACTTC. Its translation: CASTSSGTGEETQYF.

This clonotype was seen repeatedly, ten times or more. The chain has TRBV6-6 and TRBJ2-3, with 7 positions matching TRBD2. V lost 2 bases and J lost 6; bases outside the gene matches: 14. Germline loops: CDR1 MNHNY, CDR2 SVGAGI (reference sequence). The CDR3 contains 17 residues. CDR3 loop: CASSYGEGGSRMDTQYF. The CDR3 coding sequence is TGTGCCAGCAGTTACGGGGAGGGAGGCTCTCGGATGGATACGCAGTATTTT.

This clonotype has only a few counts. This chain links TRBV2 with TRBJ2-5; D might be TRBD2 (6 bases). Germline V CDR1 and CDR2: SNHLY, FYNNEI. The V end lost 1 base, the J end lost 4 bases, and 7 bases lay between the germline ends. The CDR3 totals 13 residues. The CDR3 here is CASSEGRGETQYF. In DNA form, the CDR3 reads TGTGCCAGCAGTGAAGGGAGGGGAGAGACCCAGTACTTC.

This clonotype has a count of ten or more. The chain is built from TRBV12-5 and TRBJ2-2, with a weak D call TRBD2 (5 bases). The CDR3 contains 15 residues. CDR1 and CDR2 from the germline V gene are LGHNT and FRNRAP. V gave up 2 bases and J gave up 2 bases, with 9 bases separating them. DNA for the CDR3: TGTGCTAGTGGTTTGAGGGAGATAAACACCGGGGAGCTGTTTTTT. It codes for CASGLREINTGELFF.

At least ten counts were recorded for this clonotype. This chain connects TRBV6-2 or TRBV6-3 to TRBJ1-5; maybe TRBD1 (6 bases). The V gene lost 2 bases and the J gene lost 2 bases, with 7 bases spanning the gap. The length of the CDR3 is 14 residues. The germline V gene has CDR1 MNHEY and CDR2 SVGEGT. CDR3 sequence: CASSYAGGNQPQHF. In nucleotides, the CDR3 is TGTGCCAGCAGTTACGCAGGGGGCAATCAGCCCCAGCATTTT.

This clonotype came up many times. CDR3 sequence: CSAPTKGGGTEAFF. The CDR3 nucleotides are TGCAGTGCCCCTACAAAAGGGGGAGGCACTGAAGCTTTCTTT. The V and J genes are TRBV20-1 and TRBJ1-1, with a weak D call TRBD1 (6 bases). The germline CDR1 and CDR2 sequences are DFQATT and SNEGSKA (reference sequence). Trimming cost V 6 bases and J 4 bases, with 18 bases left between them. This CDR3 region has 14 residues.

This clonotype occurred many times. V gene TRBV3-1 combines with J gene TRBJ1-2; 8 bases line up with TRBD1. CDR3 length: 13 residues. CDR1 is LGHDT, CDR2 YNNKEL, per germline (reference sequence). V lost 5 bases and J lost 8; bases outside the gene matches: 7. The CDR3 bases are TGTGCCAGCAGCTCGGCAGGGGGCGAGGGCTACACCTTC. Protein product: CASSSAGGEGYTF.

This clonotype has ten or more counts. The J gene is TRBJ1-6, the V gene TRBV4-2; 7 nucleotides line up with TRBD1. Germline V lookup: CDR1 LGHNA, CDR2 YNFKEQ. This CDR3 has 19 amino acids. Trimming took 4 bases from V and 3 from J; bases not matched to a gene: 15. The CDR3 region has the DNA TGTGCCAGCAGCCTGAATTGGGGGACAGCCATCTGCTATAATTCACCCCTCCACTTT. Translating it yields CASSLNWGTAICYNSPLHF.

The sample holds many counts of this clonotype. This CDR3 is CASSLGLSNYEQYF. CDR3 DNA sequence: TGTGCCAGCAGCTTAGGATTGAGCAACTACGAGCAGTACTTC. This chain joins TRBV11-1 and TRBJ2-7, with D unresolved. The length of the CDR3 is 14 residues. Trimming took off 1 base at V and 3 bases at J, with 10 bases between the two ends. CDR1 is SGHAT, CDR2 FQDESV, per germline (reference sequence).

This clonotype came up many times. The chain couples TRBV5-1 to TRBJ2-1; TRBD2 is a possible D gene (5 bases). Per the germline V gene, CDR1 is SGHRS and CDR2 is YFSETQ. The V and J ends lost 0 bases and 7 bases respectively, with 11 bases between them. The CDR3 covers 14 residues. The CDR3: CASSLASGTNEQFF. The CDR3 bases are TGCGCCAGCAGCTTGGCGAGCGGTACTAATGAGCAGTTCTTC.